Only a few counts were recorded for the clone carrying this T cell receptor beta chain. The target antigen is unknown. Sequencing targeted expressed TCRB transcripts, as all isolated RNA had been reverse transcribed. Naive, central memory and regulatory T cell samples produced a mean of about 3.5 million reads. The method was immunoSEQ multiplex PCR; TCRdb's version includes in-frame clones alone and lacks a portion of them. Here the sample spans about half a million clones, approximately 30% being singletons. Every sorted population was more than 95% pure. The data belong to a study of beta chain features in type 1 diabetes. Whole-study results and caveats: Sequencing used cDNA, and cells with high TCR expression could therefore be over-represented.

The sequenced sample was naive CD4+ T cells from blood. This clonotype was obtained from a man between 18 and 29 years old in good health.

In DNA, the CDR3 is TGTGCCAGCAGCCCGCAACCAGCGGGTTCTAGCACAGATACGCAGTATTTT. It is translated as CASSPQPAGSSTDTQYF. This sequence joins TRBV9 and TRBJ2-3, with D possibly TRBD2 on 6 matching bases. This CDR3 spans 17 amino acids. Looked up from germline, CDR1 is SGDLS and CDR2 is YYNGEE. Trimming left V 4 bases short and J 0 bases short, with 18 bases between.